The 14 T cell receptor beta chains below all came from one sample that was sequenced in a study of identical twins. One entry per CDR3 protein, called by TCRdb with MiXCR from the 5' RACE reads. The profile shows roughly 500,000 distinct CDR3 sequences, around 20% of them singletons. These data are also associated with another study on T cells expressing NK-cell markers.

The specimen sequenced was CD4+ T cells sorted from blood. These receptors originate from a young woman in good health.

A few counts support this clonotype. The V gene is TRBV20-1, the J gene TRBJ1-2; D is perhaps TRBD1 (5 bases). V gave up 6 bases and J gave up 5 bases, with 16 bases separating them. This CDR3 comprises 13 residues. Germline V gene sequence: CDR1 DFQATT, CDR2 SNEGSKA (reference sequence). The CDR3 DNA sequence: TGCAGTGCCATACTCCCAGGGAAATATGGCTACACCTTC. Its protein is CSAILPGKYGYTF.

This clonotype was counted between two and nine times. The genes are TRBV5-1 and TRBJ2-3; the D is unclear. CDR3 size: 14 residues. Trimming took 1 base from V and 4 from J, leaving 10 bases between them. CDR1 and CDR2 (germline): SGHRS, YFSETQ. CDR3 loop: CASSLLSAPDTQYF. The CDR3 coding sequence is TGCGCCAGCAGCTTGTTATCTGCCCCAGATACGCAGTATTTT.

V usage is TRBV12-3 or TRBV12-4 and J usage is TRBJ2-1; 7 bases are a match to TRBD2. The CDR3 has 14 residues. With V trimmed by 1 base and J by 9 bases, 6 bases remained unmatched. CDR3 coding DNA: TGTGCCAGCAGTTTAGTCCCAGCGGGAATTGAGCAGTTCTTC. The encoded protein is CASSLVPAGIEQFF.

A few counts support this clonotype. V usage is TRBV5-1 and J usage is TRBJ1-2; tentatively, D is TRBD1 (5 bases). V dropped 4 bases and J dropped 7 bases, with 20 bases sitting between them. Germline V lookup: CDR1 SGHRS, CDR2 YFSETQ. The CDR3 contains 15 residues. In DNA, the CDR3 is TGCGCCAGCAGCCCGTCGACAAGGATGGGGGTTGGCTACACCTTC. It yields the protein CASSPSTRMGVGYTF.

The chain carries TRBV24-1 and TRBJ2-2; a possible D gene is TRBD1 (6 bases). The CDR3 runs 12 residues. V was cut by 6 bases and J by 5 bases, with 6 bases left in between. Per germline, CDR1 KGHDR and CDR2 SFDVKD. The CDR3 loop is CATSRGTGELFF. As DNA, the CDR3 is TGTGCCACCAGTAGGGGGACCGGGGAGCTGTTTTTT.

The chain is built from TRBV20-1 and TRBJ2-1, with D unclear. V was shortened by 6 bases and J by 2 bases, with 8 bases between the two germline ends. CDR1 DFQATT and CDR2 SNEGSKA come from the germline V gene (reference sequence). CDR3 length: 12 amino acids. The CDR3 region has the DNA TGCAGTGCACTCCGGGCCTACAATGAGCAGTTCTTC. Translated, it gives CSALRAYNEQFF.

This clonotype turned up a few times. In nucleotides, the CDR3 is TGTGCCAGCAGGATCGAGGGGAGTTCACCCCTCCACTTT. Translation gives CASRIEGSSPLHF. The chain has TRBV12-3 or TRBV12-4 and TRBJ1-6, with a possible D match to TRBD1 (5 bases). The CDR3 runs 13 residues. V lost 6 bases to trimming and J lost 9 bases, with 12 bases between them.

The V and J genes are TRBV20-1 and TRBJ2-1; 7 bases line up with TRBD2. The CDR3 extends over 19 amino acids. The trim removed 0 bases at V and 0 bases at J, leaving 14 bases unmatched. CDR1 and CDR2 (germline): DFQATT, SNEGSKA (reference sequence). CDR3 coding DNA: TGCAGTGCTAGAGATTCGGGAGGCCGAACGATAAGCTCCTACAATGAGCAGTTCTTC. Translated: CSARDSGGRTISSYNEQFF.

At least ten counts were recorded for this clonotype. This chain joins TRBV20-1 and TRBJ1-1; no definite D call. V was clipped by 5 bases and J by 1 base, with 17 bases between them. CDR1 is DFQATT, CDR2 SNEGSKA, per germline (reference sequence). CDR3 length: 15 amino acids. CDR3 DNA sequence: TGCAGTGCTTTTCATGGGCAATCGGCGAACACTGAAGCTTTCTTT. Amino acids: CSAFHGQSANTEAFF.

This clonotype occurred a few times. The V call is TRBV5-6, the J call TRBJ2-7, with TRBD1 identical over 11 bases. The germline V gene encodes CDR1 SGHDT and CDR2 YYEEEE. Unmatched junction bases numbered 12, after V lost 5 bases and J lost 5 bases. The CDR3 extends over 16 amino acids. The CDR3 here is CASSPMGQGGRHEQYF. The CDR3 DNA is TGTGCCAGCAGTCCGATGGGACAGGGGGGTAGACACGAGCAGTACTTC.

This clonotype was observed a few times. The rearrangement joins TRBV18 to TRBJ2-3; TRBD2 aligns across 12 bases. Germline V gives CDR1 KGHSH, CDR2 LQKENI. After removal of 4 bases from V and 4 bases from J, the junction contained 3 bases not matched to a gene. The CDR3 is 15 amino acids. The DNA for the CDR3 is TGTGCCAGCTCACGAGGACTAGCGGGGCCAGATACGCAGTATTTT. Its translation: CASSRGLAGPDTQYF.

This clonotype was detected only a few times. The V call is TRBV27, the J call TRBJ2-7; D may match TRBD1 or TRBD2 (5 bases each). From germline, CDR1 is MNHEY and CDR2 SMNVEV (reference sequence). The CDR3 totals 13 residues. The germline V and J ends were trimmed by 6 bases and 4 bases, with 13 bases remaining between them. The CDR3 reads CASRGTRHYEQYF. CDR3 in DNA: TGTGCCAGCAGGGGGACGCGGCATTACGAGCAGTACTTC.

This clonotype was counted only a few times. V gene TRBV4-1 combines with J gene TRBJ2-3, with D unclear. Germline CDR1 and CDR2: MGHRA and YSYEKL. V was shortened by 1 base and J by 0 bases, with 14 bases between the two germline ends. The CDR3 has 17 residues. The CDR3 DNA follows: TGCGCCAGCAGCCAAGTCACCCTCTCCCGTAGCACAGATACGCAGTATTTT. It yields the protein CASSQVTLSRSTDTQYF.

A word on this clonotype: The conserved closing phenylalanine or tryptophan is absent in this CDR3, likely reflecting a read error. The chain has TRBV10-2 and TRBJ2-7; D uncertain. This CDR3 contains 10 residues. The ends were cut back, 5 bases at V and 5 bases at J, with 4 bases in the middle. CDR1 and CDR2 (germline): WSHSY, SAAADI. CDR3 protein: CASSRHEQYL. CDR3 sequence (DNA): TGCGCCAGCAGTCGGCACGAGCAGTACCTC.